This record looks at one T cell receptor (beta chain) sequence and its context. The antigen is not known. A 5'RACE reaction primed in the constant segment made cDNA libraries of TCR alpha and TCR beta, and these carried sample barcodes and UMIs. A single record per CDR3 protein comes from TCRdb applying MiXCR to the 5' RACE reads. The profile covers about 240,000 distinct CDR3 sequences, with approximately 10% appearing a single time and 22% taken by the ten largest. There are 13 residues in the CDR3. Trimming stripped 0 bases from V and 4 bases from J, with 7 bases between. Germline V gene lookup returns CDR1 SGHVS and CDR2 FQNEAQ. The data belong to a study of T-cell memory formation after mild COVID-19. Study-wide results and caveats: Clones shrinking from day 15 to 85 showed even CD4/CD8 mixes; later expanders tilted CD4+. Detection of some responders pre-infection suggested pre-existing cross-reactive memory T cells participated.

The sequencing sample was made of PBMCs or a T cell subset sorted from them (not recorded which). The chain links TRBV7-8 to TRBJ2-7; D is uncertain. This clonotype was obtained from a man between 18 and 35 years old who had mild COVID-19 (a few samples of this study predate the infection). Cell type and time point are not known. CDR3 sequence reads: CASSLAAEYEQYV. The CDR3 DNA reads TGTGCCAGCAGCTTAGCAGCAGAATACGAGCAGTACGTC.